Listed below are T cell receptor beta chains from one sample, sequenced in a study of T cell changes during pregnancy in multiple sclerosis. TCRdb keeps only in-frame clones here, not all; method: immunoSEQ multiplex PCR. The data contain around 64,000 clones, about 94% of them singletons. Material: CD8+ T cells from peripheral blood mononuclear cells, obtained in the third trimester of pregnancy. Receptors were obtained from a female donor with multiple sclerosis, enrolled in a pregnancy study. Each CDR3 is given with its conserved first and last residue. Each record gives: J gene, clone size, V gene, D gene, CDR3 protein, CDR3 DNA. The D gene is left open where the match is weak. Clone size is shown for a subset of rows, as once, few, many or a class of expanded clone.

TRBJ1-2 | - | TRBV4-1 | - | CASSQGLGGAGGYTF | TGCGCCAGCAGCCAAGGCCTAGGGGGGGCCGGTGGCTACACCTTC
TRBJ2-1 | - | TRBV6-6 | TRBD2 | CASSTGLADSYNEQFF | TGTGCCAGCAGCACCGGACTAGCGGATTCCTACAATGAGCAGTTCTTC
TRBJ2-7 | - | TRBV18 | TRBD2 | CASSPTGLAGTYEQYF | TGTGCCAGCTCACCAACTGGACTAGCGGGAACCTACGAGCAGTACTTC
TRBJ1-1 | - | TRBV11-2 | TRBD1 | CAGGTGLTTEAFF | TGTGCCGGAGGGACAGGACTCACCACTGAAGCTTTCTTT
TRBJ2-7 | once | TRBV27 | - | CASSLDSTYEQYF | TGTGCCAGCAGTCTGGACAGTACCTACGAGCAGTACTTC
TRBJ2-1 | - | TRBV19 | - | CAVAPSSYNEQFF | TGTGCGGTAGCACCCAGCTCCTACAATGAGCAGTTCTTC
TRBJ1-5 | - | TRBV2 | - | CASSEGGTREGNQPQHF | TGTGCCAGCAGTGAAGGGGGGACCCGGGAGGGCAATCAGCCCCAGCATTTT
TRBJ1-3 | - | TRBV7-9 | - | CASSPSRGLGNTIYF | TGTGCCAGCAGCCCATCCCGGGGTCTTGGAAACACCATATATTTT
TRBJ2-7 | - | TRBV9 | TRBD2 | CASSGDYSYEQYF | TGTGCCAGCAGCGGGGACTACTCCTACGAGCAGTACTTC
TRBJ2-1 | - | TRBV5-1 | - | CASSSGSDEQFF | TGCGCCAGCAGTTCGGGGAGCGATGAGCAGTTCTTC
TRBJ1-1 | - | TRBV19 | - | CASSIVGGATEAFF | TGTGCCAGTAGTATAGTAGGCGGGGCCACTGAAGCTTTCTTT
TRBJ2-7 | - | TRBV27 | TRBD2 | CASSFIAGADEQYF | TGTGCCAGCAGTTTTATTGCGGGAGCAGACGAGCAGTACTTC
TRBJ2-3 | - | TRBV5-6 | TRBD2 | CASARWLAGFTDTQYF | TGTGCCAGCGCCCGCTGGCTAGCGGGTTTCACAGATACGCAGTATTTT
TRBJ2-3 | - | TRBV4-1 | TRBD2 | CASSPIAGGAADTQYF | TGCGCCAGCAGCCCGATAGCGGGAGGGGCGGCCGATACGCAGTATTTT
TRBJ2-7 | - | TRBV15 | TRBD1 | CATSRDRGLAYEQYF | TGTGCCACCAGCAGAGACAGGGGGCTCGCGTACGAGCAGTACTTC
TRBJ1-5 | - | TRBV16 | - | CASSQIPGKQPQHF | TGTGCCAGCAGCCAAATCCCAGGGAAACAGCCCCAGCATTTT
TRBJ2-7 | - | TRBV30 | - | CAWSSTYIYEQYF | TGTGCCTGGAGTTCTACCTATATCTACGAGCAGTACTTC
TRBJ1-2 | - | TRBV7-8 | - | CASSSQNGYTF | TGTGCCAGCAGCTCCCAGAATGGCTACACCTTC
TRBJ2-3 | - | TRBV11-2 | TRBD2 | CASSSLQLAGGPQDTQYF | TGTGCCAGCAGCTCCCTACAACTAGCGGGAGGGCCGCAAGATACGCAGTATTTT
TRBJ1-5 | - | TRBV27 | - | CASSPRAGRNQPQHF | TGTGCCAGCAGTCCCAGGGCAGGGAGGAATCAGCCCCAGCATTTT
TRBJ1-1 | once | TRBV6-1 | - | CASPDVGRNTEAFF | TGTGCCAGCCCGGACGTGGGGAGGAACACTGAAGCTTTCTTT
TRBJ2-7 | - | TRBV27 | - | CASSYGQSYEQYF | TGTGCCAGCAGTTATGGACAGTCCTACGAGCAGTACTTC
TRBJ2-7 | - | TRBV9 | TRBD2 | CASSPRVAGTYEQYF | TGTGCCAGCAGCCCCCGGGTAGCGGGAACCTACGAGCAGTACTTC
TRBJ2-3 | - | TRBV30 | TRBD1 | CAWSKRTGRRDTQYF | TGTGCCTGGAGTAAACGGACAGGGAGGCGAGATACGCAGTATTTT
TRBJ1-1 | - | TRBV28 | - | CASSLTGNTEAFF | TGTGCCAGCAGTTTAACAGGGAATACTGAAGCTTTCTTT
TRBJ1-5 | - | TRBV7-9 | - | CASSLGLGGLNQPQHF | TGTGCCAGCAGCTTAGGTCTCGGGGGGCTAAATCAGCCCCAGCATTTT
TRBJ2-7 | once | TRBV6-5 | - | CASSYQGQSEQYF | TGTGCCAGCAGTTACCAAGGACAGTCCGAGCAGTACTTC
TRBJ2-3 | - | TRBV5-1 | TRBD2 | CASSFTSGGDTQYF | TGCGCCAGCAGCTTCACTAGCGGGGGGGATACGCAGTATTTT
TRBJ2-7 | - | TRBV5-4 | TRBD1 | CASSMGQAHEQYF | TGTGCCAGCAGCATGGGACAGGCTCACGAGCAGTACTTC
TRBJ2-3 | - | TRBV10-2 | TRBD2 | CASSERGRVTDTQYF | TGCGCCAGCAGTGAGCGCGGGAGGGTCACAGATACGCAGTATTTT
TRBJ2-1 | once | TRBV6-6 | TRBD2 | CASSPGLANVNEQFF | TGTGCCAGCAGCCCCGGACTAGCGAACGTCAATGAGCAGTTCTTC
TRBJ1-2 | - | TRBV14 | - | CASSQESSGYTF | TGTGCCAGCAGCCAAGAATCCAGTGGCTACACCTTC
TRBJ2-7 | once | TRBV5-1 | - | CASSYASSYEQYF | TGCGCCAGCAGCTATGCGAGCTCCTACGAGCAGTACTTC
TRBJ1-2 | - | TRBV19 | TRBD1 | CASSRGQGSDSYTF | TGTGCCAGTAGTAGGGGACAGGGGTCGGATAGCTACACCTTC
TRBJ2-7 | - | TRBV5-5 | - | CASSLGENSYEQYF | TGTGCCAGCAGCTTGGGCGAGAACTCCTACGAGCAGTACTTC
TRBJ2-1 | - | TRBV10-1 | - | CASSVGDEQFF | TGCGCCAGCAGTGTAGGGGATGAGCAGTTCTTC
TRBJ2-3 | - | TRBV7-9 | TRBD1 | CASSLGQGSTDTQYF | TGTGCCAGCAGCCTTGGACAGGGAAGCACAGATACGCAGTATTTT
TRBJ2-7 | - | TRBV5-4 | TRBD1 | CASSLGTVSYEQYF | TGTGCCAGCAGCCTGGGGACAGTCTCCTACGAGCAGTACTTC
TRBJ1-5 | - | TRBV5-8 | - | CASSLATGVGQPQHF | TGTGCCAGCAGCTTGGCCACGGGGGTGGGGCAGCCCCAGCATTTT
TRBJ2-2 | - | TRBV7-2 | TRBD2 | CASSHLAGAVTGELFF | TGTGCCAGCAGCCACTTAGCGGGAGCGGTGACCGGGGAGCTGTTTTTT
TRBJ2-1 | few | TRBV5-1 | - | CASSLAGGTNEQFF | TGCGCCAGCAGCTTGGCCGGCGGAACCAATGAGCAGTTCTTC
TRBJ1-4 | - | TRBV4-1 | - | CASSHRATNEKLFF | TGCGCCAGCAGCCACAGGGCAACTAATGAAAAACTGTTTTTT
TRBJ2-7 | - | TRBV30 | - | CAWSVIRSGEQYF | TGTGCCTGGAGTGTAATTCGGTCCGGGGAGCAGTACTTC
TRBJ2-7 | - | TRBV9 | - | CASSVGSSYEQYF | TGTGCCAGCAGCGTAGGGAGCTCCTACGAGCAGTACTTC
TRBJ2-1 | - | TRBV4-1 | TRBD1 | CASSQEDREDNEQFF | TGCGCCAGCAGCCAAGAGGACAGGGAGGACAATGAGCAGTTCTTC
TRBJ2-2 | - | TRBV13 | TRBD2 | CASSLSLAGVAGELFF | TGTGCCAGCAGCTTAAGCCTAGCGGGAGTAGCCGGGGAGCTGTTTTTT